The rows below give T cell receptor beta chains drawn from one sample of a study of OX40 agonist ivuxolimab in advanced cancers. The repertoire was sequenced with immunoSEQ multiplex PCR; TCRdb's copy has only in-frame clones and lacks some. Here the sample spans some 54,000 clones, roughly three quarters being singletons. Sequenced here: CD4+ or CD8+ T cells sorted from blood, sampled in a trial of the OX40 agonist ivuxolimab. The origin of the receptors is an adult with an advanced solid tumor such as melanoma, head and neck, liver or kidney cancer. The CDR3 runs from the conserved cysteine through the conserved F or W. Fields, in order: clone size, J gene, V gene, D gene, CDR3 protein, CDR3 DNA. D genes are given only for firm matches. Clone size is shown for a subset of rows, as once, few, many or a class of expanded clone.

abundance: NA
j_gene: TRBJ1-5
v_gene: TRBV28
d_gene: NA
CDR3aa: CASSYDTGYSNQPQHF
CDR3nt: TGTGCCAGCAGTTATGATACAGGTTATAGCAATCAGCCCCAGCATTTT

abundance: NA
j_gene: TRBJ1-2
v_gene: TRBV19
d_gene: NA
CDR3aa: CASSIESVPRTYGYTF
CDR3nt: TGTGCCAGTAGTATAGAATCAGTTCCCCGGACTTATGGCTACACCTTC

abundance: NA
j_gene: TRBJ2-1
v_gene: TRBV5-1
d_gene: TRBD2
CDR3aa: CASSLVLAGAANEQFF
CDR3nt: TGCGCCAGCAGCTTGGTACTAGCGGGAGCCGCCAATGAGCAGTTCTTC

abundance: few
j_gene: TRBJ1-1
v_gene: TRBV6-6
d_gene: TRBD1
CDR3aa: CASSPLTGAGNTEAFF
CDR3nt: TGTGCCAGCAGTCCCCTGACAGGGGCCGGGAACACTGAAGCTTTCTTT

abundance: NA
j_gene: TRBJ1-2
v_gene: TRBV30
d_gene: NA
CDR3aa: CAWSPRTDGYTF
CDR3nt: TGTGCCTGGAGTCCCCGGACAGATGGCTACACCTTC

abundance: NA
j_gene: TRBJ1-1
v_gene: TRBV11-2
d_gene: NA
CDR3aa: CASSLSTLQVNTEAFF
CDR3nt: TGTGCCAGCAGCTTATCCACATTACAGGTGAACACTGAAGCTTTCTTT

abundance: NA
j_gene: TRBJ2-5
v_gene: TRBV7-7
d_gene: NA
CDR3aa: CASSPLTQETQYF
CDR3nt: TGTGCCAGCAGCCCGCTCACCCAAGAGACCCAGTACTTC

abundance: once
j_gene: TRBJ1-6
v_gene: TRBV7-8
d_gene: NA
CDR3aa: CASSLARAGVGNSPLHF
CDR3nt: TGTGCCAGCAGCTTAGCGCGGGCAGGCGTCGGTAATTCACCCCTCCACTTT

abundance: NA
j_gene: TRBJ2-5
v_gene: TRBV7-2
d_gene: TRBD2
CDR3aa: CASSQGAAGGQETQYF
CDR3nt: TGTGCCAGCAGCCAAGGGGCAGCGGGGGGACAAGAGACCCAGTACTTC

abundance: NA
j_gene: TRBJ2-7
v_gene: TRBV13
d_gene: NA
CDR3aa: CASSPFNPGPKSSSYEQYF
CDR3nt: TGTGCCAGCAGTCCTTTTAATCCGGGACCCAAATCTAGCTCCTACGAGCAGTACTTC

abundance: NA
j_gene: TRBJ1-1
v_gene: TRBV2
d_gene: NA
CDR3aa: CASIPLKNTEAFF
CDR3nt: TGTGCCAGCATCCCCCTCAAGAACACTGAAGCTTTCTTT

abundance: NA
j_gene: TRBJ2-7
v_gene: TRBV5-4
d_gene: NA
CDR3aa: CASSLVGTGYEQYF
CDR3nt: TGTGCCAGCAGCTTGGTTGGGACGGGCTACGAGCAGTACTTC

abundance: medium-sized
j_gene: TRBJ1-6
v_gene: TRBV9
d_gene: NA
CDR3aa: CASSVDWYNSPLHF
CDR3nt: TGTGCCAGCAGCGTAGATTGGTATAATTCACCCCTCCACTTT

abundance: NA
j_gene: TRBJ1-4
v_gene: TRBV19
d_gene: NA
CDR3aa: CASSPATNEKLFF
CDR3nt: TGTGCCAGTTCCCCAGCAACTAATGAAAAACTGTTTTTT

abundance: once
j_gene: TRBJ1-2
v_gene: TRBV7-8
d_gene: TRBD1
CDR3aa: CASSLRDRVRDGYTF
CDR3nt: TGTGCCAGCAGCTTAAGGGACAGGGTCCGGGATGGCTACACCTTC

abundance: NA
j_gene: TRBJ2-3
v_gene: TRBV9
d_gene: TRBD2
CDR3aa: CASSVSSGGAGDTQYF
CDR3nt: TGTGCCAGCAGCGTCTCTAGCGGGGGGGCGGGAGATACGCAGTATTTT

abundance: NA
j_gene: TRBJ1-1
v_gene: TRBV7-2
d_gene: NA
CDR3aa: CASSPRLGEDTEAFF
CDR3nt: TGTGCCAGCAGCCCTCGGTTGGGGGAGGACACTGAAGCTTTCTTT

abundance: NA
j_gene: TRBJ2-7
v_gene: TRBV5-1
d_gene: NA
CDR3aa: CASSLTGLRNEQYF
CDR3nt: TGCGCCAGCAGCTTGACTGGGCTTCGGAACGAGCAGTACTTC

abundance: NA
j_gene: TRBJ1-4
v_gene: TRBV6-5
d_gene: NA
CDR3aa: CASSWSGPEKLFF
CDR3nt: TGTGCCAGCAGTTGGTCGGGCCCCGAAAAACTGTTTTTT

abundance: few
j_gene: TRBJ1-5
v_gene: TRBV30
d_gene: NA
CDR3aa: CAWSVGGQTSNQPQHF
CDR3nt: TGTGCCTGGAGTGTGGGAGGGCAGACTAGCAATCAGCCCCAGCATTTT

abundance: NA
j_gene: TRBJ1-1
v_gene: TRBV6-5
d_gene: TRBD1
CDR3aa: CASSYRTGREAFF
CDR3nt: TGTGCCAGCAGTTACCGGACAGGACGTGAAGCTTTCTTT

abundance: few
j_gene: TRBJ1-1
v_gene: TRBV14
d_gene: NA
CDR3aa: CASSQVQVSEAFF
CDR3nt: TGTGCCAGCAGCCAAGTACAGGTATCTGAAGCTTTCTTT

abundance: NA
j_gene: TRBJ2-5
v_gene: TRBV27
d_gene: NA
CDR3aa: CASSLLGGQETQYF
CDR3nt: TGTGCCAGCAGTTTATTAGGCGGCCAAGAGACCCAGTACTTC

abundance: NA
j_gene: TRBJ2-1
v_gene: TRBV7-2
d_gene: NA
CDR3aa: CASSPVTGQQFF
CDR3nt: TGTGCCAGCAGTCCAGTGACGGGACAGCAGTTCTTC

abundance: NA
j_gene: TRBJ2-7
v_gene: TRBV4-3
d_gene: NA
CDR3aa: CASSQDAQGLYEQYF
CDR3nt: TGCGCCAGCAGCCAAGATGCACAGGGACTCTACGAGCAGTACTTC

abundance: NA
j_gene: TRBJ1-5
v_gene: TRBV18
d_gene: NA
CDR3aa: CASSQYSNQPQHF
CDR3nt: TGTGCCAGCTCACAATATAGCAATCAGCCCCAGCATTTT

abundance: NA
j_gene: TRBJ2-1
v_gene: TRBV5-1
d_gene: NA
CDR3aa: CASSLAGGLTNEQFF
CDR3nt: TGCGCCAGCAGCTTGGCCGGGGGACTTACCAATGAGCAGTTCTTC

abundance: once
j_gene: TRBJ2-7
v_gene: TRBV5-1
d_gene: TRBD1
CDR3aa: CASSAGQGFSYEQYF
CDR3nt: TGCGCCAGCAGCGCCGGACAGGGCTTCTCCTACGAGCAGTACTTC

abundance: NA
j_gene: TRBJ2-7
v_gene: TRBV21-1
d_gene: NA
CDR3aa: CASSLRDRGRRASYEQYF
CDR3nt: TGTGCCAGCAGCCTCCGGGACAGGGGGCGCAGGGCGTCCTACGAGCAGTACTTC

abundance: once
j_gene: TRBJ1-1
v_gene: TRBV27
d_gene: NA
CDR3aa: CASSLGQRTPNAFF
CDR3nt: TGTGCCAGCAGTTTAGGACAGAGGACCCCGAATGCTTTCTTT

abundance: NA
j_gene: TRBJ1-2
v_gene: TRBV7-9
d_gene: NA
CDR3aa: CASSLGGDGYTF
CDR3nt: TGTGCCAGCAGCTTAGGAGGCGACGGCTACACCTTC

abundance: NA
j_gene: TRBJ2-3
v_gene: TRBV2
d_gene: NA
CDR3aa: CASSEARTPSTDTQYF
CDR3nt: TGTGCCAGCAGTGAAGCCCGCACCCCCAGCACAGATACGCAGTATTTT

abundance: few
j_gene: TRBJ1-5
v_gene: TRBV4-3
d_gene: NA
CDR3aa: CASSQDGQTNQPQHF
CDR3nt: TGCGCCAGCAGCCAAGATGGGCAGACCAATCAGCCCCAGCATTTT

abundance: NA
j_gene: TRBJ2-1
v_gene: TRBV28
d_gene: TRBD1
CDR3aa: CASRKTGEFYNEQFF
CDR3nt: TGTGCCAGCAGAAAGACAGGGGAGTTCTACAATGAGCAGTTCTTC

abundance: NA
j_gene: TRBJ2-4
v_gene: TRBV5-1
d_gene: NA
CDR3aa: CASSSDGLGKNIQYF
CDR3nt: TGCGCCAGCAGCTCCGACGGCCTTGGCAAAAACATTCAGTACTTC

abundance: NA
j_gene: TRBJ2-3
v_gene: TRBV6-1
d_gene: TRBD1
CDR3aa: CASSAGGAGTDTQYF
CDR3nt: TGTGCCAGCAGTGCAGGGGGCGCAGGGACAGATACGCAGTATTTT

abundance: NA
j_gene: TRBJ2-4
v_gene: TRBV19
d_gene: NA
CDR3aa: CASSIGADRLAKNIQYF
CDR3nt: TGTGCCAGTAGTATCGGGGCCGACAGACTAGCCAAAAACATTCAGTACTTC

abundance: NA
j_gene: TRBJ1-1
v_gene: TRBV6-5
d_gene: NA
CDR3aa: CSTSGPGARAEAFF
CDR3nt: TGTTCAACTTCGGGACCAGGGGCGCGGGCTGAAGCTTTCTTT

abundance: NA
j_gene: TRBJ2-7
v_gene: TRBV7-9
d_gene: TRBD2
CDR3aa: CASSGPGAGGSYEQYF
CDR3nt: TGTGCCAGCAGCGGACCCGGGGCGGGAGGTTCCTACGAGCAGTACTTC

abundance: NA
j_gene: TRBJ1-2
v_gene: TRBV2
d_gene: NA
CDR3aa: CASRYSLGGYTF
CDR3nt: TGTGCCAGCCGGTACAGCCTAGGAGGCTACACCTTC

abundance: NA
j_gene: TRBJ2-1
v_gene: TRBV2
d_gene: TRBD2
CDR3aa: CASSDSLHGGYNEQFF
CDR3nt: TGTGCCAGCAGTGACTCCCTACACGGGGGGTACAATGAGCAGTTCTTC

abundance: NA
j_gene: TRBJ1-1
v_gene: TRBV29-1
d_gene: NA
CDR3aa: CSVDSTGNTEAFF
CDR3nt: TGCAGCGTTGACTCGACAGGGAACACTGAAGCTTTCTTT

abundance: NA
j_gene: TRBJ2-7
v_gene: TRBV19
d_gene: TRBD1
CDR3aa: CASSIKGQGPYEQYF
CDR3nt: TGTGCCAGTAGTATAAAGGGACAGGGTCCCTACGAGCAGTACTTC

abundance: NA
j_gene: TRBJ1-2
v_gene: TRBV28
d_gene: TRBD1
CDR3aa: CASSSTGDLYGYTF
CDR3nt: TGTGCCAGCAGTTCTACAGGGGACCTCTATGGCTACACCTTC

abundance: NA
j_gene: TRBJ2-2
v_gene: TRBV5-1
d_gene: NA
CDR3aa: CASSLHRDTTGELFF
CDR3nt: TGCGCCAGCAGCCTTCACCGGGACACCACCGGGGAGCTGTTTTTT

abundance: once
j_gene: TRBJ2-7
v_gene: TRBV7-9
d_gene: TRBD1
CDR3aa: CASSGRDRQVSYEQYF
CDR3nt: TGTGCCAGCAGCGGCCGGGACAGGCAAGTCTCCTACGAGCAGTACTTC

abundance: NA
j_gene: TRBJ1-2
v_gene: TRBV7-9
d_gene: TRBD1
CDR3aa: CASSLKQGHGYTF
CDR3nt: TGTGCCAGCAGCTTAAAACAGGGGCATGGCTACACCTTC

abundance: NA
j_gene: TRBJ2-1
v_gene: TRBV30
d_gene: TRBD2
CDR3aa: CAWRGGSVDEQFF
CDR3nt: TGTGCCTGGAGAGGCGGGAGTGTAGATGAGCAGTTCTTC

abundance: NA
j_gene: TRBJ1-2
v_gene: TRBV30
d_gene: NA
CDR3aa: CAWSVSGKGYTF
CDR3nt: TGTGCCTGGAGTGTATCAGGGAAGGGCTACACCTTC

abundance: NA
j_gene: TRBJ2-5
v_gene: TRBV7-2
d_gene: NA
CDR3aa: CASSYSGAETQYF
CDR3nt: TGTGCCAGCAGCTATTCGGGGGCTGAGACCCAGTACTTC

abundance: few
j_gene: TRBJ2-2
v_gene: TRBV6-5
d_gene: NA
CDR3aa: CASSYRRRSNTGELFF
CDR3nt: TGTGCCAGCAGTTACCGGCGGAGGTCAAACACCGGGGAGCTGTTTTTT

abundance: NA
j_gene: TRBJ2-6
v_gene: TRBV19
d_gene: NA
CDR3aa: CASSTRVVRGANVLTF
CDR3nt: TGTGCCAGTAGTACCAGGGTGGTTCGAGGGGCCAACGTCCTGACTTTC

abundance: NA
j_gene: TRBJ2-1
v_gene: TRBV11-3
d_gene: TRBD1
CDR3aa: CASSYYGTGGDEQFF
CDR3nt: TGTGCCAGCAGCTATTACGGGACAGGGGGCGATGAGCAGTTCTTC

abundance: NA
j_gene: TRBJ2-2
v_gene: TRBV7-2
d_gene: NA
CDR3aa: CASSLWDPNTGELFF
CDR3nt: TGTGCCAGCAGCCTATGGGATCCGAACACCGGGGAGCTGTTTTTT

abundance: few
j_gene: TRBJ1-5
v_gene: TRBV19
d_gene: NA
CDR3aa: CASIPHYIGWASNQPQHF
CDR3nt: TGTGCCAGTATCCCTCACTACATCGGATGGGCGAGCAATCAGCCCCAGCATTTT

abundance: NA
j_gene: TRBJ2-5
v_gene: TRBV5-1
d_gene: NA
CDR3aa: CASSLGSARSQETQYF
CDR3nt: TGCGCCAGCAGCTTGGGGAGCGCTCGGTCTCAAGAGACCCAGTACTTC

abundance: NA
j_gene: TRBJ2-6
v_gene: TRBV19
d_gene: NA
CDR3aa: CASSSPGTGANVLTF
CDR3nt: TGTGCCAGTAGTAGTCCAGGGACTGGGGCCAACGTCCTGACTTTC

abundance: NA
j_gene: TRBJ1-2
v_gene: TRBV11-2
d_gene: NA
CDR3aa: CASSLRERGYTF
CDR3nt: TGTGCCAGCAGCTTACGTGAGAGGGGCTACACCTTC

abundance: NA
j_gene: TRBJ1-1
v_gene: TRBV7-8
d_gene: NA
CDR3aa: CASSLAGVTEAFF
CDR3nt: TGTGCCAGCAGCTTAGCTGGGGTCACTGAAGCTTTCTTT

abundance: NA
j_gene: TRBJ2-5
v_gene: TRBV7-2
d_gene: TRBD2
CDR3aa: CASSLARWTSTDETQYF
CDR3nt: TGTGCCAGCAGCTTAGCGCGTTGGACTAGCACGGATGAGACCCAGTACTTC